The clone carrying this T cell receptor beta chain was counted only a few times. This specimen comes from a study of cytomegalovirus exposure and HLA in healthy donors. Whole-study context: Later analysis reported that the approximately 110 validation repertoires shared the platform of the roughly 710 first-cohort repertoires.

Data came from immunoSEQ multiplex PCR; TCRdb stores just in-frame clones and leaves some out. The data show 230,000 or so clones, 88% seen once. Germline CDR1 and CDR2: SEHNR and FQNEAQ (reference sequence). The CDR3 loop spans 12 amino acids. Trimming pared 3 bases from V and 10 bases from J, leaving 10 bases between. This receptor was identified in a woman between 18 and 30 years old in good health and CMV-seronegative. The chain carries TRBV7-9 and TRBJ2-1; no reliable D call. The sequenced sample was PBMCs. The CDR3 bases are TGTGCCAGCAGCTTTTCGGGTGGGGAGCAGTTCTTC. Encoded protein: CASSFSGGEQFF.